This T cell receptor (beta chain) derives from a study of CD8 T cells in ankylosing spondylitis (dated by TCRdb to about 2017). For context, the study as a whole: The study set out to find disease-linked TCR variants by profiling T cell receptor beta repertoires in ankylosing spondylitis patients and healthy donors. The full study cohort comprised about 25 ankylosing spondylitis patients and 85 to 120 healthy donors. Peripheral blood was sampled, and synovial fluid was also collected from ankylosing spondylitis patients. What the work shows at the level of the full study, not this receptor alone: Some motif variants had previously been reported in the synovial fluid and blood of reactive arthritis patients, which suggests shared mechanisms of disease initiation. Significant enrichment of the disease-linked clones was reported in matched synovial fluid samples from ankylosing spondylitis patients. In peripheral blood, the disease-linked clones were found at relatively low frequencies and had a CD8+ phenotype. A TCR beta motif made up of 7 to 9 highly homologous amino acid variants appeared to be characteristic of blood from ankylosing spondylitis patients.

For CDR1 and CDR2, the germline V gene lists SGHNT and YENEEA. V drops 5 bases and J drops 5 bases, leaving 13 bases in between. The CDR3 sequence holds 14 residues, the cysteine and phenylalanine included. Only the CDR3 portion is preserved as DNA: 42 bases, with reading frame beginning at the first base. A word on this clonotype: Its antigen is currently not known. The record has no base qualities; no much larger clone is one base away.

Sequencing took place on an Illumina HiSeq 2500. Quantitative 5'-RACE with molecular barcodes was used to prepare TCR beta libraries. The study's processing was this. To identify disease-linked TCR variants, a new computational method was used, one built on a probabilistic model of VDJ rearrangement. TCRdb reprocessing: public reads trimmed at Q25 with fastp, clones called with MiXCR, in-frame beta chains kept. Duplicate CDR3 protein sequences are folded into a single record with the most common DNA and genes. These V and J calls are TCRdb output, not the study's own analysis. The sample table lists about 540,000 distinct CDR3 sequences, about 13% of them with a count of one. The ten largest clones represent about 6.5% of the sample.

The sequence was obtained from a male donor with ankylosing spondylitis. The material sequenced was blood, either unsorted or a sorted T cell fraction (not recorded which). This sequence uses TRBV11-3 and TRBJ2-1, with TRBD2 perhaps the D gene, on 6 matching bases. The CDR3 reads CASSLQGGNNEQFF. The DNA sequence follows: TGTGCCAGCAGCCTCCAGGGCGGGAACAATGAGCAGTTCTTC.